Listed below are T cell receptor beta chains from one sample, sequenced in a study of T-cell reconstitution after alpha-beta-depleted transplantation in children. TCRdb reprocessed the PCR reads with MiXCR, giving one entry per CDR3 protein. The sample holds about 200,000 distinct CDR3 sequences; about 7% are singletons and the top ten take 5.5%. The source was PBMCs, collected before TCRalphabeta/CD19-depleted stem cell transplant. These receptor sequences come from a boy aged 2-15 years with acute lymphoblastic leukemia, due to receive a stem cell transplant. Both conserved end residues are part of each CDR3. Each record gives: V gene, clone size, D gene, CDR3 length, J gene, CDR3 DNA, CDR3 protein. D genes are given only for firm matches. The size of a clone is reported for some rows only, either as once, few or many, or as a class for expanded clones.

TRBV6-5	few	-	12	TRBJ1-1	TGTGCCAGCAGTCGCCCTCTCCGTGAAGCTTTCTTT	CASSRPLREAFF
TRBV5-6	-	-	13	TRBJ2-7	TGTGCCAGCAGCGTAGGAGGGGGCTACGAGCAGTACTTC	CASSVGGGYEQYF
TRBV28	-	TRBD2	16	TRBJ2-7	TGTGCCAGCAGTTTCCCACTAGCGGGAGGCTCCTACGAGCAGTACTTC	CASSFPLAGGSYEQYF
TRBV5-1	-	-	16	TRBJ2-6	TGCGCCAGCAGCTTGGCGGCAGGGGCTGGGGCCAACGCCCTGACTTTC	CASSLAAGAGANALTF
TRBV20-1	many	-	11	TRBJ2-1	TGCAGTGCCGCGAGTAGCAATGAGCAGTTCTTC	CSAASSNEQFF
TRBV12-3/TRBV12-4	once	TRBD1	15	TRBJ1-2	TGTGCCAGCAGTACAGGGGGAATACAGGGATGGGGCTACACCTTC	CASSTGGIQGWGYTF
TRBV5-1	many	TRBD2	17	TRBJ2-2	TGCGCCAGCAGCTTGGCCCGAGCGGGAAGGGACACCGGGGAGCTGTTTTTT	CASSLARAGRDTGELFF
TRBV2	-	-	16	TRBJ2-3	TGTGCCAGCAGTGGGCTCGGAGCGTCCAGCACAGATACGCAGTATTTT	CASSGLGASSTDTQYF
TRBV9	many	-	14	TRBJ1-1	TGTGCCAGCAGCGTAGGAGGGGTTATCTCTGAAGCTTTCTTT	CASSVGGVISEAFF
TRBV28	many	-	11	TRBJ2-5	TGTGCCAGCAGTCGCTCGGTAGACCAGTACTTC	CASSRSVDQYF
TRBV7-9	many	TRBD1	14	TRBJ1-4	TGTGCCAGCAGTCGACAGGGGGCCGATGAAAAACTGTTTTTT	CASSRQGADEKLFF
TRBV18	many	TRBD1	15	TRBJ1-1	TGTGCCAGCTCACCACCGCAGGGGGCAGTTACTGAAGCTTTCTTT	CASSPPQGAVTEAFF
TRBV7-2	many	-	16	TRBJ2-3	TGTGCCAGCAGCTTAGTGGCGGAGGTGTCAACAGATACGCAGTATTTT	CASSLVAEVSTDTQYF
TRBV25-1	many	-	12	TRBJ2-7	TGTGCCAGCAGTGATGGCCTTCGCGAGCAGTACTTC	CASSDGLREQYF
TRBV5-1	-	TRBD1	14	TRBJ2-3	TGCGCCAGCTGGGACAGGGGGCGCGCAGATACGCAGTATTTT	CASWDRGRADTQYF